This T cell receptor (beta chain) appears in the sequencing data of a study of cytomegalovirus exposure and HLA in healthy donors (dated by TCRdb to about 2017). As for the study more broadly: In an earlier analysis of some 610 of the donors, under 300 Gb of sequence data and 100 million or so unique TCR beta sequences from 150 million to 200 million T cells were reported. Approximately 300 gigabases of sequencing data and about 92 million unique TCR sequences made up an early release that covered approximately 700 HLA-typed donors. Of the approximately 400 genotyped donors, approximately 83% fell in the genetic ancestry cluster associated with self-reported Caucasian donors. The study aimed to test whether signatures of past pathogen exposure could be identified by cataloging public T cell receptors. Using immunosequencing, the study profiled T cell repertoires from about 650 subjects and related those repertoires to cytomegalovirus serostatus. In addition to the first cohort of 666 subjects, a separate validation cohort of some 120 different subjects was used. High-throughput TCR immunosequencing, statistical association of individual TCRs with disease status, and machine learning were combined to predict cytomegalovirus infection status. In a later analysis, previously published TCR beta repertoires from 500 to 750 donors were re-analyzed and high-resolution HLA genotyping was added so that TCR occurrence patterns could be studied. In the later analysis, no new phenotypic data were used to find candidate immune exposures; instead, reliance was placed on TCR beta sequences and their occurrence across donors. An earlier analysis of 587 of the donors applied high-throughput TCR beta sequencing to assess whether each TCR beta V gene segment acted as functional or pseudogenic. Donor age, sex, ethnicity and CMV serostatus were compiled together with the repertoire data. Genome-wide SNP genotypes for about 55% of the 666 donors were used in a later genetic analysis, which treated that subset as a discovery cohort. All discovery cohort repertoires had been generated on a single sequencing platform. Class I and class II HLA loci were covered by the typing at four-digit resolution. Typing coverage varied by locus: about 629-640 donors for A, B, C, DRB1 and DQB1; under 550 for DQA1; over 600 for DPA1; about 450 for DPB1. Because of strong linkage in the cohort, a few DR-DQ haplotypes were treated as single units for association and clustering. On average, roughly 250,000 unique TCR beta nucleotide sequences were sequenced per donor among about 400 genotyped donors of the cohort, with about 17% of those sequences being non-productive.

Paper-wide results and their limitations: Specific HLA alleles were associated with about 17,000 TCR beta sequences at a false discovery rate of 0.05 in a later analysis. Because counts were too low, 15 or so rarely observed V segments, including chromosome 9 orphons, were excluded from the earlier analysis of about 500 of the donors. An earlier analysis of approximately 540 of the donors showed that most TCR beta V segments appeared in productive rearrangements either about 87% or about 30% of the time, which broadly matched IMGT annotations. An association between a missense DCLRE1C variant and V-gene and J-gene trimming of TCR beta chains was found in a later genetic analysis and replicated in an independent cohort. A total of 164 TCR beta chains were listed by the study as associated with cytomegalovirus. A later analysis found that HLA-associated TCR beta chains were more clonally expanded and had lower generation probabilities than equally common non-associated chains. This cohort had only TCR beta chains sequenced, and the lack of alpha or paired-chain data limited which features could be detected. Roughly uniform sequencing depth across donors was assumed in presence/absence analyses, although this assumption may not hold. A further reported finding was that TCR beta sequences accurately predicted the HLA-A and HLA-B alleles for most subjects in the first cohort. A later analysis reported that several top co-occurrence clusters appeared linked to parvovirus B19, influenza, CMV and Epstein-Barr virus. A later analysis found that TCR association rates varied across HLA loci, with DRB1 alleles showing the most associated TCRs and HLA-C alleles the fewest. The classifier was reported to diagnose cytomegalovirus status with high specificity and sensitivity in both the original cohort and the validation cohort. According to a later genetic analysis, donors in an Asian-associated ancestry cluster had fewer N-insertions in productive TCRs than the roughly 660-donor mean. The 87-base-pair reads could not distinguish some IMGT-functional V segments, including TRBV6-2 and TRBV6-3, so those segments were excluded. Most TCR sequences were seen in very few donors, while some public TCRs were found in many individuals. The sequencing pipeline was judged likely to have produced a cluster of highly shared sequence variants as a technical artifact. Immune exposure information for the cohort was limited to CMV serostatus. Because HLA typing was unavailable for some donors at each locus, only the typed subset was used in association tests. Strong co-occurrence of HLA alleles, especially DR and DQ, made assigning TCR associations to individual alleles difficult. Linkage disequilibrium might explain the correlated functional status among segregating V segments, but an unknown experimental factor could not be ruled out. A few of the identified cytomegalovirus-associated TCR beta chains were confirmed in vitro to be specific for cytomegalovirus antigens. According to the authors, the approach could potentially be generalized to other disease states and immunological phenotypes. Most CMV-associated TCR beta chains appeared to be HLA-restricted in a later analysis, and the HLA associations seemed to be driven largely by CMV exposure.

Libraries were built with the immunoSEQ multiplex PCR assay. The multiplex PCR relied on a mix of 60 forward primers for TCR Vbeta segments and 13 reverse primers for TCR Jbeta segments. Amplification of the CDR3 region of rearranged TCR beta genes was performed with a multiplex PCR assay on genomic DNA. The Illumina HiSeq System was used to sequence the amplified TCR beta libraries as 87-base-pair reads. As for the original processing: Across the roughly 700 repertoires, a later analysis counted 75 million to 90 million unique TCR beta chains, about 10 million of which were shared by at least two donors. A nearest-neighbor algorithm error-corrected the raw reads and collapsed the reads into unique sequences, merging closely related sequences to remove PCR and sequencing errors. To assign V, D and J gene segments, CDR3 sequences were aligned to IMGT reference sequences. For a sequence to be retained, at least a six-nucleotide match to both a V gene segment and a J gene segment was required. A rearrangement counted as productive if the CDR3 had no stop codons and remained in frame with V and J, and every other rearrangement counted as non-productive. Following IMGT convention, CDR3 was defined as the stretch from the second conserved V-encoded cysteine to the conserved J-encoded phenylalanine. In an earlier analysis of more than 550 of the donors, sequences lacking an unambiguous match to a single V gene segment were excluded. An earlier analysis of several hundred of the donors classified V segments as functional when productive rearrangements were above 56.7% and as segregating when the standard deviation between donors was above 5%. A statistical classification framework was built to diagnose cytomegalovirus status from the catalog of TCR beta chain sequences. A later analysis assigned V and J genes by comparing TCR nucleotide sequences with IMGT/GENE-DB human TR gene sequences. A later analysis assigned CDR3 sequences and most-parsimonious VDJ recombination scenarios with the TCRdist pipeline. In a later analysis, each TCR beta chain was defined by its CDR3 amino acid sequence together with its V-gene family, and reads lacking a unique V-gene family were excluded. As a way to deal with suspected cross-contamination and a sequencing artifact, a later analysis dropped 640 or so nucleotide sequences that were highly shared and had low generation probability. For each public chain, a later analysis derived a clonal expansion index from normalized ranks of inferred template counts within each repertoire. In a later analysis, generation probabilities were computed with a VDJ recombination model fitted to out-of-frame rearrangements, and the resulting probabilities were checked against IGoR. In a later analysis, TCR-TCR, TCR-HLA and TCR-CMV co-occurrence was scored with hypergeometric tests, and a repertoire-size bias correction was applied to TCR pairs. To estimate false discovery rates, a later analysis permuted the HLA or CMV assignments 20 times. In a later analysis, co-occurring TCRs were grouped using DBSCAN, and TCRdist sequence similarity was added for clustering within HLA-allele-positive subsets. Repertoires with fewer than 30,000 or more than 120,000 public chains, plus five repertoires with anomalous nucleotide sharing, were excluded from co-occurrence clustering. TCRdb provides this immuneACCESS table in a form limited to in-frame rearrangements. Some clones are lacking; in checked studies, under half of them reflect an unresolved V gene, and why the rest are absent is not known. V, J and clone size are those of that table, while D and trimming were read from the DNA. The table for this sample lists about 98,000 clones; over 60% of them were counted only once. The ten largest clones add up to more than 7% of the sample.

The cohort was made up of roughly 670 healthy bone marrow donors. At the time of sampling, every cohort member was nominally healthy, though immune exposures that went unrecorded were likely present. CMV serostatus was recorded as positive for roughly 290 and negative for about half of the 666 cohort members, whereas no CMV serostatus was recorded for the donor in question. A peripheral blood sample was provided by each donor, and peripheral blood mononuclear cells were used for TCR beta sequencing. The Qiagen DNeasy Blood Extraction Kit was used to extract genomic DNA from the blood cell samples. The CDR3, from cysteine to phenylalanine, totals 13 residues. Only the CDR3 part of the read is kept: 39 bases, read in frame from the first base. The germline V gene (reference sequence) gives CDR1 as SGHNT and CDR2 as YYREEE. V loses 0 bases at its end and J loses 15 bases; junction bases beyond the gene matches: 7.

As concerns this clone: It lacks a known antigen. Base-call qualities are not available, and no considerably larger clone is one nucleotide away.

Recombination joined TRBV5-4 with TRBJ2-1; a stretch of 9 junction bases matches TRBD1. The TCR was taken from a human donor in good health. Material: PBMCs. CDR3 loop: CASSLGDRVVPFF. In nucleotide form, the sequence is TGTGCCAGCAGCTTGGGGGACAGGGTAGTTCCGTTCTTC.